The 16 T cell receptor beta chains listed next were all sequenced from one sample in a study of T cells in Graves' hyperthyroidism and ophthalmopathy. Amplification targeted TCR beta CDR3 regions from RNA transcripts. RT-PCR in the first round (using the HTBI primer set) targeted the TCR CDR3. Using its own MiXCR run on the multiplex PCR reads, TCRdb lists one record per CDR3 protein. The sample holds roughly 550,000 distinct CDR3 sequences, roughly a sixth seen once. Sequenced sample: blood. The receptors derive from a woman under 40 with Graves' ophthalmopathy.

This clonotype was counted at least ten times. The chain employs TRBV4-3 and TRBJ2-7, with D tentatively TRBD1 (6 bases). The CDR3 spans 14 residues. Trimming removed 2 bases at V and 0 bases at J, with 8 bases between. Germline V lookup: CDR1 LGHNA, CDR2 YSLEER. CDR3 region: CASSQQGSSYEQYF. Written as DNA, the CDR3 is TGCGCCAGCAGCCAACAGGGGAGCTCCTACGAGCAGTACTTC.

This clonotype was seen repeatedly, ten times or more. The CDR3 DNA is TGTGCCAGCAGATTAGCGGGAGGGCCTGGGAATGAGCAGTTCTTC. This encodes CASRLAGGPGNEQFF. V and J are TRBV6-2 or TRBV6-3 and TRBJ2-1; TRBD2 aligns across 11 bases. CDR3 length: 15 residues. The J segment lost 7 bases and the V segment lost 6 bases, leaving 8 bases of the junction unmatched. Germline lookup yields CDR1 MNHEY and CDR2 SVGEGT.

The CDR3 spells CASNHRRFNQPQHF. The CDR3 DNA is TGTGCCAGTAACCACAGACGGTTCAATCAGCCCCAGCATTTT. J is TRBJ1-5 and V is TRBV19; D gene ambiguous. V was trimmed by 7 bases and J by 3 bases, leaving 13 bases between them. This CDR3 region has 14 residues. Germline CDR1 reads LNHDA; CDR2 reads SQIVND (reference sequence). The variable domain in full, with the rest retrieved from reference TRBV19 and TRBJ1-5, is DGGITQSPKYLFRKEGQNVTLSCEQNLNHDAMYWYRQDPGQGLRLIYYSQIVNDFQKGDIAEGYSVSREKKESFPLTVTSAQKNPTAFYLCASNHRRFNQPQHFGDGTRLSIL.

This clonotype was seen a handful of times. This rearrangement joins TRBV7-2 to TRBJ2-4; 11 nucleotides align to TRBD2. Per germline, CDR1 SGHTA and CDR2 FQGNSA. V was pared by 3 bases and J by 8 bases, with 6 bases of the junction left unmatched. CDR3 length: 15 residues. CDR3 nucleotides: TGTGCCAGCAGCTTTACTAGCGGGAGATCGCACATTCAGTACTTC. It yields the protein CASSFTSGRSHIQYF. The full variable domain, completed using reference TRBV7-2 and TRBJ2-4, is GAGVSQSPSNKVTEKGKDVELRCDPISGHTALYWYRQSLGQGLEFLIYFQGNSAPDKSGLPSDRFSAERTGGSVSTLTIQRTQQEDSAVYLCASSFTSGRSHIQYFGAGTRLSVL.

This clonotype occurred a few times. The V gene is TRBV9, the J gene TRBJ1-2; 9 bases map to TRBD1. CDR1 is SGDLS and CDR2 is YYNGEE in the germline V gene. There are 15 residues in the CDR3. V lost 3 bases, J lost 1 base, and 4 bases stayed unmatched. CDR3 region: CASSEGDRVNYGYTF. The CDR3 nucleotides read TGTGCCAGCAGCGAGGGGGACAGGGTTAACTATGGCTACACCTTC.

The V call is TRBV12-3 or TRBV12-4, the J call TRBJ1-5, with 9 bases fitting TRBD1. The CDR3 runs to 16 residues. Trimming at V came to 7 bases and at J to 6 bases, leaving 13 bases not matched to a gene. CDR3 region: CASITSGQGFTQPQHF. The CDR3 DNA is TGTGCCAGCATCACCTCAGGACAGGGGTTCACTCAGCCCCAGCATTTT.

This chain links TRBV4-2 with TRBJ2-7; D is possibly TRBD1 or TRBD2 (6 bases each). The CDR3 runs to 15 residues. Germline V gene sequence: CDR1 LGHNA, CDR2 YNFKEQ. V gave up 3 bases and J gave up 4 bases, with 16 bases separating them. As DNA, the CDR3 is TGTGCCAGCAGCCACACGGGGGCTCGGGCATACGAGCAGTACTTC. Residues: CASSHTGARAYEQYF.

There are a few counts of this clonotype. This chain uses TRBV28 with TRBJ2-7; D possibly corresponds to TRBD2 (6 bases). The V end was cut by 6 bases, the J end by 2 bases, with 23 bases between. The germline CDR1 and CDR2 sequences are MDHEN and SYDVKM. The CDR3 has 17 residues. CDR3 sequence reads: CASSLHVGLAYTYEQYF. CDR3 sequence (DNA): TGTGCCAGCAGCCTCCACGTCGGGCTAGCGTACACCTACGAGCAGTACTTC. Supplemented by reference TRBV28 and TRBJ2-7, the full variable domain reads DVKVTQSSRYLVKRTGEKVFLECVQDMDHENMFWYRQDPGLGLRLIYFSYDVKMKEKGDIPEGYSVSREKKERFSLILESASTNQTSMYLCASSLHVGLAYTYEQYFGPGTRLTVT.

This clonotype came up many times. The chain recombines TRBV6-2 or TRBV6-3 with TRBJ1-1; no reliable D call. CDR1 and CDR2 from the germline V gene are MNHEY and SVGEGT. The CDR3 runs to 14 residues. V was trimmed by 8 bases and J by 6 bases, leaving 19 bases between them. The CDR3 nucleotides are TGTGCCAGCTCACCACACAGAGCTCTCTCTGAAGCTTTCTTT. Its translation: CASSPHRALSEAFF.

Many counts were recorded for this clonotype. V and J are TRBV27 and TRBJ2-5, with D possibly TRBD1 on 6 matching bases. CDR1 and CDR2 from the germline V gene are MNHEY and SMNVEV (reference sequence). The CDR3 runs 15 residues. V lost 6 bases to trimming and J lost 2 bases, with 16 bases between them. The CDR3 spells CASRRDRRSQETQYF. The CDR3 nucleotides are TGTGCCAGCAGACGTGACAGGCGCTCTCAAGAGACCCAGTACTTC.

This clonotype appeared a few times. The V gene is TRBV27, the J gene TRBJ2-7; maybe TRBD2 (6 bases). This CDR3 is built from 13 residues. Looked up from germline, CDR1 is MNHEY and CDR2 is SMNVEV (reference sequence). Between the trimmed V and J ends, which lost 2 bases and 7 bases, there was a span of 12 bases. DNA of the CDR3: TGTGCCAGCAGTTTACGGCGGGACCGAGAGCAGTACTTC. Its translation is CASSLRRDREQYF.

V and J are TRBV6-8 and TRBJ1-1; D ambiguous. Germline values: CDR1 MNHGY, CDR2 SAAAGT. With 8 bases removed from V and 1 base from J, the gap between germline ends came to 11 bases. The CDR3 length is 13 residues. CDR3: CASRRPANTEAFF. Here the CDR3 DNA reads TGTGCCAGCCGAAGACCTGCGAACACTGAAGCTTTCTTT.

V is TRBV27 and J is TRBJ2-1; tentative D call: TRBD2 (5 bases). Germline CDR1 MNHEY, CDR2 SMNVEV (reference sequence). The CDR3 is 16 amino acids. V lost 5 bases to trimming and J lost 2 bases, with 16 bases between them. CDR3 amino acids: CASSPALAWAYNEQFF. CDR3 bases: TGTGCCAGCAGTCCGGCTCTAGCTTGGGCCTACAATGAGCAGTTCTTC.

This clonotype was detected only a few times. The chain links TRBV7-8 to TRBJ2-3; tentative D call: TRBD1 (7 bases). CDR1 is SGHVS, CDR2 FQNEAQ, per germline. This CDR3 has 14 residues. The CDR3 sequence is CTGEELGSTDTQYF. The CDR3 nucleotides read TGTACAGGGGAGGAGTTGGGTAGCACAGATACGCAGTATTTT.

This chain joins TRBV13 and TRBJ2-5, with TRBD1 matching 9 bases. Unmatched junction bases numbered 9, after V lost 5 bases and J lost 5 bases. CDR1 and CDR2 from the germline V gene are PRHDT and FYEKMQ (reference sequence). This CDR3 has 15 residues. The CDR3 reads CASSLTQGADETQYF. CDR3 in DNA: TGTGCCAGCAGCCTGACACAGGGGGCCGATGAGACCCAGTACTTC.

This clonotype was seen a handful of times. The J gene is TRBJ2-7, the V gene TRBV6-1, with 12 bases identical to TRBD2. Germline-derived CDR1 and CDR2 are MNHNS and SASEGT. With V trimmed by 5 bases and J by 7 bases, 6 bases remained unmatched. The CDR3 covers 14 residues. The CDR3 region is CASSTSGRMGEQYF. In DNA, the CDR3 is TGTGCCAGCAGTACTAGCGGGAGGATGGGGGAGCAGTACTTC.